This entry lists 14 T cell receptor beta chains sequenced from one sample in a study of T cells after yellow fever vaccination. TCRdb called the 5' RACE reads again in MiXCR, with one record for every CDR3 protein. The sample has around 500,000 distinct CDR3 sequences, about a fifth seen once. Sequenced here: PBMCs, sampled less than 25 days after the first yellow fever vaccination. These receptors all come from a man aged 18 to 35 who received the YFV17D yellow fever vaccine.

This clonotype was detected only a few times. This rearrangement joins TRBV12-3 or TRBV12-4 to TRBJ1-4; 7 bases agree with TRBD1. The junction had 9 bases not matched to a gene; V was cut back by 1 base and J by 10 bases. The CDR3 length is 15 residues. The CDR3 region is CASSLGGSRQGKLFF. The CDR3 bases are TGTGCCAGCAGTTTAGGGGGAAGCCGACAGGGAAAACTGTTTTTT.

The CDR3 DNA reads TGTGCCAGCAGTAACGGAAGCTCCTACAATGAGCAGTTCTTC. It specifies CASSNGSSYNEQFF. This chain connects TRBV9 to TRBJ2-1; D unresolved. This CDR3 is built from 14 residues. V was trimmed by 5 bases and J by 0 bases, leaving 9 bases between them. CDR1 is SGDLS, CDR2 YYNGEE, per germline.

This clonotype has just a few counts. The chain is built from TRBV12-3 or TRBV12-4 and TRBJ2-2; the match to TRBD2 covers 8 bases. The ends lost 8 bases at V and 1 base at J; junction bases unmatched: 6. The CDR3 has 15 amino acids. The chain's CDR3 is CASLGRGRNTGELFF. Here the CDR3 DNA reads TGTGCCAGCCTCGGGAGGGGACGGAACACCGGGGAGCTGTTTTTT.

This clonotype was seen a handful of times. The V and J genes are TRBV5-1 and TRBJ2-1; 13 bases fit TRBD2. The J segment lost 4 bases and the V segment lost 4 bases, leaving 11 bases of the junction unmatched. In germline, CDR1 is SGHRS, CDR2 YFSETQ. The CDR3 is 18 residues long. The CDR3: CASSRTSLAGGVYNEQFF. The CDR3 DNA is TGCGCCAGCAGCCGTACCTCACTAGCGGGGGGGGTGTACAATGAGCAGTTCTTC.

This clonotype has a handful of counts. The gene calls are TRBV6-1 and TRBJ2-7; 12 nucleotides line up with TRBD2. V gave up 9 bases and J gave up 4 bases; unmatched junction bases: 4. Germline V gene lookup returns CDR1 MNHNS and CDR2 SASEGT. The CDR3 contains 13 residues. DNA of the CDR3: TGTGCCAGTGCCGGGACTAGCGGGTACGAGCAGTACTTC. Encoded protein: CASAGTSGYEQYF.

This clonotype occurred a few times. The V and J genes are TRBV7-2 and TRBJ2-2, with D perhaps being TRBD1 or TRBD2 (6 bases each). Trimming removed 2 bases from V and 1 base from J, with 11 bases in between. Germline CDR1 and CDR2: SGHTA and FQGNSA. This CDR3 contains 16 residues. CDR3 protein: CASSLRRGMNTGELFF. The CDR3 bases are TGTGCCAGCAGCTTAAGGAGGGGGATGAACACCGGGGAGCTGTTTTTT.

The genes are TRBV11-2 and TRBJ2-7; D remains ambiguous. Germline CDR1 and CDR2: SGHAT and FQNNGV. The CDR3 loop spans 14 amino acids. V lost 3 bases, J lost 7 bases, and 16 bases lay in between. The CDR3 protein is CASSFQVVPREQYF. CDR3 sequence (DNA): TGTGCCAGCAGCTTTCAGGTTGTACCGCGGGAGCAGTACTTC.

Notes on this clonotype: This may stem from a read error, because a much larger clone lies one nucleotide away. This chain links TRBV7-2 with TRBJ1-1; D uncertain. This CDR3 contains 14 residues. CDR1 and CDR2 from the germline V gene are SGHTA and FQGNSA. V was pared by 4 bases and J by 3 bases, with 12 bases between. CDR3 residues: CASSSGLMYTEAFF. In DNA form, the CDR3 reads TGTGCCAGCAGCTCAGGTCTCATGTACACTGAAGCTTTCTTT.

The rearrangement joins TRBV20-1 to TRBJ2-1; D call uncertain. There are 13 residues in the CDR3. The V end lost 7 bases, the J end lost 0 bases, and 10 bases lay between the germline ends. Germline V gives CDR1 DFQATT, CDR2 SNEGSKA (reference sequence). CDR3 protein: CSVAVSSYNEQFF. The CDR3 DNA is TGCAGTGTTGCGGTAAGCTCCTACAATGAGCAGTTCTTC.

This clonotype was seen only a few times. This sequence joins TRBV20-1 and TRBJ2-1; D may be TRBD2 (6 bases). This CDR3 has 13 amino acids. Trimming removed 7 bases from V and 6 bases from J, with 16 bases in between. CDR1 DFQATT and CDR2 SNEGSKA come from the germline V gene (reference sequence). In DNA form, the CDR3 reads TGCAGTGAACTAGCACAGGCCGGCAATGAGCAGTTCTTC. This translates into CSELAQAGNEQFF.

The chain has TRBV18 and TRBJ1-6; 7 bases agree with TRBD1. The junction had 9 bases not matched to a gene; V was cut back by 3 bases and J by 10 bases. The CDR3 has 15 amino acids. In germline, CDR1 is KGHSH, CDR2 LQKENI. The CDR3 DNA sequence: TGTGCCAGCTCACCCCAAGCGACAGGGAGCTCACCCCTCCACTTT. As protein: CASSPQATGSSPLHF. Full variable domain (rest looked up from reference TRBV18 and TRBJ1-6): NAGVMQNPRHLVRRRGQEARLRCSPMKGHSHVYWYRQLPEEGLKFMVYLQKENIIDESGMPKERFSAEFPKEGPSILRIQQVVRGDSAAYFCASSPQATGSSPLHFGNGTRLTVT.

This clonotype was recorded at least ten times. CDR3 region: CASSQDSGGSRTQYF. CDR3 bases: TGCGCCAGCAGCCAAGATAGCGGGGGGAGCAGGACGCAGTATTTT. The chain recombines TRBV4-3 with TRBJ2-3; 10 bases line up with TRBD2. CDR3 length equals 15 residues. V was clipped by 0 bases and J by 9 bases; unmatched bases: 6. CDR1 is LGHNA, CDR2 YSLEER, per germline.

CDR3 protein: CSISWVPQETQYF. DNA for the CDR3: TGCAGTATAAGTTGGGTGCCTCAAGAGACCCAGTACTTC. This rearrangement joins TRBV20-1 to TRBJ2-5, with unresolved D. CDR1 and CDR2 (germline): DFQATT, SNEGSKA (reference sequence). Trimming removed 8 bases at V and 2 bases at J, with 15 bases between. The CDR3 is made up of 13 amino acids.

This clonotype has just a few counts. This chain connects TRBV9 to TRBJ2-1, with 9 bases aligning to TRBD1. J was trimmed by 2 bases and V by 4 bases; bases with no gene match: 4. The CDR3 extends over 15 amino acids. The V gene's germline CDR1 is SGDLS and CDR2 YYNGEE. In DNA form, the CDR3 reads TGTGCCAGCAGCTTCACAGGGGGCACCTACAATGAGCAGTTCTTC. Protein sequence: CASSFTGGTYNEQFF. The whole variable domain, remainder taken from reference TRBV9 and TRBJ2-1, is DSGVTQTPKHLITATGQRVTLRCSPRSGDLSVYWYQQSLDQGLQFLIQYYNGEERAKGNILERFSAQQFPDLHSELNLSSLELGDSALYFCASSFTGGTYNEQFFGPGTRLTVL.